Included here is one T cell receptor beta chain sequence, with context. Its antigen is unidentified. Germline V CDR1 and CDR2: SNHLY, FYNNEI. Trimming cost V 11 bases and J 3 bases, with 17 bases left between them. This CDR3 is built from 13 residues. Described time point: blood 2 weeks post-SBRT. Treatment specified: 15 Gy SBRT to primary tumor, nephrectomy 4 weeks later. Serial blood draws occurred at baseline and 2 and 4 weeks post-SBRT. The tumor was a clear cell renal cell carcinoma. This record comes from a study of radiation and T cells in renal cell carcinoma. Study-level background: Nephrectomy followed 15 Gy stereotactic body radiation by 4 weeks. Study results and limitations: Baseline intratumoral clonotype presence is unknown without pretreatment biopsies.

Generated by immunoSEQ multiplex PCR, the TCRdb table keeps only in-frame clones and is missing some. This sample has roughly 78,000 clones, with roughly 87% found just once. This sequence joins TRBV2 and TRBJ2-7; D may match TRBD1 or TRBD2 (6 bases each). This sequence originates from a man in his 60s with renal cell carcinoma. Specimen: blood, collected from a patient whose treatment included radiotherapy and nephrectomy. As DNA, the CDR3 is TGTGCCTCGAAGGGGGGAGAGGGCTACGAGCAGTACTTC. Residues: CASKGGEGYEQYF. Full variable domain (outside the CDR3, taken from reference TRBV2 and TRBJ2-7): EPEVTQTPSHQVTQMGQEVILRCVPISNHLYFYWYRQILGQKVEFLVSFYNNEISEKSEIFDDQFSVERPDGSNFTLKIRSTKLEDSAMYFCASKGGEGYEQYFGPGTRLTVT.